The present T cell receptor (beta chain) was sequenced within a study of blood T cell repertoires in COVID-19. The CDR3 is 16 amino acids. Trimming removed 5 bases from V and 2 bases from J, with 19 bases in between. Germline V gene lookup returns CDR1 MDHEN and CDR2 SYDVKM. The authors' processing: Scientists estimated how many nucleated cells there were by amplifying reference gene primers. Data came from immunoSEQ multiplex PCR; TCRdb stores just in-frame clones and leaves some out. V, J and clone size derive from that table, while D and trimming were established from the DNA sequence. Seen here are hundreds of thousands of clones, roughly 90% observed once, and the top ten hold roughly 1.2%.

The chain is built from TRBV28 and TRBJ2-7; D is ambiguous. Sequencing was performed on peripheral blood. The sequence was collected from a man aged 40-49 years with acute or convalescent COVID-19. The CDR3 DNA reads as TGTGCCAGCAGTCCCGCGCACCTCACAGTAACCTACGAGCAGTACTTC. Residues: CASSPAHLTVTYEQYF. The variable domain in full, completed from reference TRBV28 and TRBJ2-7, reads DVKVTQSSRYLVKRTGEKVFLECVQDMDHENMFWYRQDPGLGLRLIYFSYDVKMKEKGDIPEGYSVSREKKERFSLILESASTNQTSMYLCASSPAHLTVTYEQYFGPGTRLTVT.